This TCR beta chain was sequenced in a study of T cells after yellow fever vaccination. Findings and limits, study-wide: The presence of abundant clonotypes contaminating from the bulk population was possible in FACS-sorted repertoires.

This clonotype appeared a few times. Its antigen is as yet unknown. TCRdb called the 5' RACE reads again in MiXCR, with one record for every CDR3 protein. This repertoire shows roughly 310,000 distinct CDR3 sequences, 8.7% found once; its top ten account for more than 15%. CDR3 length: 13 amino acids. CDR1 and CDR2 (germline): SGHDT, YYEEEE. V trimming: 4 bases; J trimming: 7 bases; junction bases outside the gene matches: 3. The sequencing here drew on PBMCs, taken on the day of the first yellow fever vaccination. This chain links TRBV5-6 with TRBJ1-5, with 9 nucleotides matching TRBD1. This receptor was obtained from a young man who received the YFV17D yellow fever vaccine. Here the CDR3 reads CASSIGQGQPQHF. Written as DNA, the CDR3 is TGTGCCAGCAGCATCGGACAGGGGCAGCCCCAGCATTTT.